A single sample is the source of the 31 T cell receptor beta chains below, sequenced in a study of patients and donors after allogeneic stem cell transplantation. MiXCR was run by TCRdb on the RT-PCR reads, yielding one entry per CDR3 protein. The table has about 410,000 distinct CDR3 sequences, around 15% seen once; the top ten hold roughly 7.2%. The sequenced material came from blood, either unsorted or a sorted T cell fraction (not recorded which). The receptors were sampled from a human donor who was either an allogeneic HSCT recipient or a stem cell or donor lymphocyte infusion donor (not recorded which). It is not recorded whose cells these are; they may come from a transplant donor.

The V call is TRBV6-2 or TRBV6-3, the J call TRBJ2-7, with a possible D match to TRBD1 (6 bases). The CDR3 is 13 residues long. V was pared by 9 bases and J by 5 bases, with 17 bases between. Germline CDR1 reads MNHEY; CDR2 reads SVGEGT. The CDR3, as DNA: TGTGCCAGTAACCGGAACAGGGTCGACGAGCAGTACTTC. Translated: CASNRNRVDEQYF.

This clonotype has only a few counts. V is TRBV4-3 and J is TRBJ1-1; D not resolved. The CDR3 contains 16 residues. V shed 1 base and J shed 0 bases, with 12 bases lying between them. Germline V gene sequence: CDR1 LGHNA, CDR2 YSLEER. The CDR3 here is CASSQVAGTMNTEAFF. CDR3 nucleotides: TGCGCCAGCAGCCAAGTTGCAGGAACTATGAACACTGAAGCTTTCTTT.

The V call is TRBV24-1, the J call TRBJ2-7, with TRBD2 matching 9 bases. The CDR3 length is 15 residues. V dropped 3 bases and J dropped 2; count of bases not matched to a gene: 4. Germline loops: CDR1 KGHDR, CDR2 SFDVKD. CDR3 region: CATSDGLAPTYEQYF. CDR3 DNA: TGTGCCACCAGTGATGGACTAGCGCCGACCTACGAGCAGTACTTC.

This clonotype was observed many times. This chain links TRBV5-1 with TRBJ2-5; D is possibly TRBD2 (6 bases). Trimming pared 2 bases from V and 5 bases from J, leaving 13 bases between. Per germline, CDR1 SGHRS and CDR2 YFSETQ. The CDR3 runs to 14 residues. The CDR3 nucleotides are TGCGCCAGCAGCTTAGACGGGAGCTCTGAGACCCAGTACTTC. Its protein is CASSLDGSSETQYF.

This clonotype has just a few counts. The chain links TRBV7-9 to TRBJ1-2; the D is unclear. The V gene lost 0 bases and the J gene lost 8 bases, with 13 bases spanning the gap. There are 14 residues in the CDR3. Germline values: CDR1 SEHNR, CDR2 FQNEAQ (reference sequence). This CDR3 is CASSLALSSDGYTF. The CDR3 nucleotides are TGTGCCAGCAGCTTAGCGCTGTCTTCCGACGGCTACACCTTC.

This rearrangement joins TRBV11-3 to TRBJ2-2, with D maybe TRBD1 (6 bases). CDR3 length: 14 amino acids. The V end was cut by 5 bases, the J end by 9 bases, with 16 bases between. CDR1 is SGHNT, CDR2 YENEEA, per germline. CDR3 DNA sequence: TGTGCCAGCAGCACAAAGATCAGGGGTCGGGAGCTGTTTTTT. Translation gives CASSTKIRGRELFF.

Points on this clonotype: Sequence at one end of the junction differs from germline and may be a read error. The rearrangement links TRBV6-6 to TRBJ1-2; D unresolved. CDR1 is MNHNY, CDR2 SVGAGI, per germline (reference sequence). The CDR3 totals 13 residues. CDR3 nucleotide sequence: TGTACCAGCAGTTACGGGGATCCTGGAGGCTACACCTTC. Amino acids: CTSSYGDPGGYTF.

The chain is built from TRBV20-1 and TRBJ1-4, with 9 bases matching TRBD1. CDR3 length equals 16 residues. V trimming: 3 bases; J trimming: 8 bases; junction bases outside the gene matches: 13. CDR1 is DFQATT, CDR2 SNEGSKA, per germline (reference sequence). DNA for the CDR3: TGCAGTGCTAGCTTCCGGGACAGGGTGAGCGGGGAAAAACTGTTTTTT. It translates to CSASFRDRVSGEKLFF.

This rearrangement joins TRBV24-1 to TRBJ2-1, with TRBD1 matching 8 bases. With V trimmed by 8 bases and J by 13 bases, 12 bases remained unmatched. The germline V gene has CDR1 KGHDR and CDR2 SFDVKD. CDR3 length equals 13 residues. Here the CDR3 reads CATNRPGGGEQFF. CDR3 coding DNA: TGTGCCACCAATCGACCAGGGGGCGGGGAACAGTTCTTC.

Worth noting for this clonotype: One end of the junction does not line up with germline, which may come from a read error. The gene calls are TRBV19 and TRBJ1-1, with TRBD1 matching 7 bases. Germline V gives CDR1 LNHDA, CDR2 SQIVND (reference sequence). CDR3 length: 14 amino acids. CDR3 DNA sequence: TGTGCCAGTAGTACCGAGACAGGGCGGACTGAAGTTTTCTTT. This gives the protein CASSTETGRTEVFF.

This rearrangement joins TRBV19 to TRBJ1-4; tentative D call: TRBD1 (6 bases). The CDR3 spans 12 residues. The germline CDR1 and CDR2 sequences are LNHDA and SQIVND (reference sequence). The V end lost 5 bases, the J end lost 9 bases, and 10 bases lay between the germline ends. The CDR3 DNA reads as TGTGCCAGTAGTCGGACAGTCCAAAAACTGTTTTTT. It specifies CASSRTVQKLFF.

The V call is TRBV20-1, the J call TRBJ2-7; the D gene is possibly TRBD2 (6 bases). CDR1 and CDR2 from the germline V gene are DFQATT and SNEGSKA (reference sequence). The CDR3 contains 14 residues. V was pared by 6 bases and J by 0 bases, with 15 bases between. CDR3 sequence reads: CSARRRVSSYEQYF. The CDR3 DNA reads as TGCAGTGCCAGAAGGAGGGTGAGCTCCTACGAGCAGTACTTC.

Many counts were recorded for this clonotype. The J gene is TRBJ1-2, the V gene TRBV10-3; 8 bases line up with TRBD1. Losses at the gene ends were 0 bases for V and 0 bases for J; bases not matched to a gene: 3. The CDR3 loop spans 16 amino acids. CDR1 and CDR2 (germline): ENHRY, SYGVKD. The CDR3 DNA is TGTGCCATCAGTGAGTCGGACAGGGTCACTAACTATGGCTACACCTTC. As protein: CAISESDRVTNYGYTF.

The genes are TRBV20-1 and TRBJ2-1; D is unclear. This CDR3 contains 14 residues. Germline-derived CDR1 and CDR2 are DFQATT and SNEGSKA (reference sequence). V was trimmed by 3 bases and J by 8 bases, leaving 17 bases between them. The CDR3 bases are TGCAGTGCTAGTCTCCGGGCCCCTCGGGATGAGCAGTTCTTC. This codes for CSASLRAPRDEQFF.

This clonotype was counted ten times or more. V usage is TRBV24-1 and J usage is TRBJ2-3, with TRBD2 matching over 9 bases. The CDR3 is 16 residues long. Germline V gene data show CDR1 as KGHDR and CDR2 as SFDVKD. The ends lost 0 bases at V and 0 bases at J; junction bases unmatched: 0. The CDR3 sequence: CATSDLTSGSTDTQYF. Written as DNA, the CDR3 is TGTGCCACCAGTGATTTGACTAGCGGGAGCACAGATACGCAGTATTTT.

The rearrangement uses TRBV6-4 and TRBJ1-1; D is ambiguous. V gave up 7 bases and J gave up 6 bases, with 12 bases separating them. The CDR3 is 12 residues long. The V gene's germline CDR1 is MRHNA and CDR2 SNTAGT. CDR3 region: CASICAWAEAFF. The CDR3 nucleotides read TGTGCCAGCATTTGTGCTTGGGCTGAAGCTTTCTTT.

The chain has TRBV5-1 and TRBJ2-7, with 10 bases that match TRBD2. Germline V gene data show CDR1 as SGHRS and CDR2 as YFSETQ. The CDR3 has 16 amino acids. The J segment lost 2 bases and the V segment lost 4 bases, leaving 9 bases of the junction unmatched. The CDR3 DNA reads as TGCGCCAGCAGCGCGCCAGCGGGAGGGTCCCCCTACGAGCAGTACTTC. Translated: CASSAPAGGSPYEQYF.

The CDR3 DNA is TGTGCCTGGAGTGTATTGGACCTGGGCGAGCAGTACTTC. It specifies CAWSVLDLGEQYF. The genes are TRBV30 and TRBJ2-7, with unresolved D. The length of the CDR3 is 13 residues. Trimming removed 0 bases at V and 6 bases at J, with 12 bases between. From germline, CDR1 is GTSNPN and CDR2 SVGIG (reference sequence).

The V gene is TRBV10-3, the J gene TRBJ2-7, with a weak D call TRBD1 (7 bases). The CDR3 contains 13 residues. V was trimmed by 10 bases and J by 4 bases, leaving 17 bases between them. The V gene's germline CDR1 is ENHRY and CDR2 SYGVKD. CDR3 nucleotides: TGTGCCACCCTAAGGGCAGGGGGGTACGAGCAGTACTTC. Its translation is CATLRAGGYEQYF.

This chain uses TRBV20-1 with TRBJ2-3; 9 bases map to TRBD2. The J segment lost 8 bases and the V segment lost 4 bases, leaving 4 bases of the junction unmatched. Looked up from germline, CDR1 is DFQATT and CDR2 is SNEGSKA (reference sequence). The CDR3 spans 12 residues. The CDR3 reads CSAIAGEGTQYF. In DNA form, the CDR3 reads TGCAGTGCTATAGCGGGGGAGGGTACGCAGTATTTT.

The J gene is TRBJ1-1, the V gene TRBV5-1, with D perhaps matching TRBD1 (6 bases). The CDR3 runs to 15 residues. V was cut by 0 bases and J by 4 bases, with 13 bases left in between. Germline V gene sequence: CDR1 SGHRS, CDR2 YFSETQ. Here the CDR3 DNA reads TGCGCCAGCAGCTTGGAGTGGGGGGCGCCCACTGAAGCTTTCTTT. It yields the protein CASSLEWGAPTEAFF.

This clonotype was seen ten or more times. The chain joins TRBV25-1 to TRBJ2-1; D is unclear. Trimming cost V 2 bases and J 1 base, with 15 bases left between them. CDR1 MGHDK and CDR2 SYGVNS come from the germline V gene. There are 17 residues in the CDR3. CDR3 in DNA: TGTGCCAGCAGTGAACCCAATTCCCCAGAGTCCTACAATGAGCAGTTCTTC. The encoded protein is CASSEPNSPESYNEQFF. Complete variable domain (other parts from reference TRBV25-1 and TRBJ2-1): EADIYQTPRYLVIGTGKKITLECSQTMGHDKMYWYQQDPGMELHLIHYSYGVNSTEKGDLSSESTVSRIRTEHFPLTLESARPSHTSQYLCASSEPNSPESYNEQFFGPGTRLTVL.

The chain joins TRBV6-1 to TRBJ2-3; TRBD2 matches at 12 bases. V shed 7 bases, J shed 5 bases, and the junction held 13 bases outside the gene matches. From germline, CDR1 is MNHNS and CDR2 SASEGT. The CDR3 runs to 17 residues. CDR3 in amino acids: CASNPLLTSGGVDTQYF. The CDR3 coding sequence is TGTGCCAGCAACCCTTTACTGACTAGCGGGGGAGTAGATACGCAGTATTTT.

This rearrangement joins TRBV12-3 or TRBV12-4 to TRBJ1-1, with D possibly TRBD1 on 6 matching bases. The CDR3 totals 14 residues. V shed 6 bases and J shed 0 bases, with 11 bases lying between them. The CDR3 coding sequence is TGTGCCAGCAGGTTGACAGGTCTGAACACTGAAGCTTTCTTT. Its protein is CASRLTGLNTEAFF.

This clonotype was seen a handful of times. The V and J genes are TRBV20-1 and TRBJ2-5, with 13 bases matching TRBD2. This CDR3 spans 16 amino acids. Germline V gene lookup returns CDR1 DFQATT and CDR2 SNEGSKA (reference sequence). Germline trimming cut 2 bases from V and 1 base from J; bases unmatched to any gene: 4. CDR3 DNA sequence: TGCAGTGCTAGATCGGGACTAGCGGGACTCCAAGAGACCCAGTACTTC. Protein product: CSARSGLAGLQETQYF.

This chain uses TRBV3-1 with TRBJ2-5, with D maybe TRBD2 (6 bases). V lost 4 bases, J lost 4 bases, and 25 bases lay in between. The CDR3 has 18 residues. Germline V lookup: CDR1 LGHDT, CDR2 YNNKEL (reference sequence). CDR3 region: CASSLQVGSRRVGETQYF. CDR3 DNA: TGTGCCAGCAGCCTACAAGTGGGGTCTAGGAGGGTCGGAGAGACCCAGTACTTC.

This clonotype was counted a few times. The gene calls are TRBV12-3 or TRBV12-4 and TRBJ1-5, with D unresolved. V was trimmed by 3 bases and J by 2 bases, leaving 11 bases between them. The CDR3 spans 15 residues. The CDR3 region has the DNA TGTGCCAGCAGTTTGTCGGGTCGCGGCAATCAGCCCCAGCATTTT. Amino acid sequence: CASSLSGRGNQPQHF.

This clonotype was counted between two and nine times. V is TRBV20-1 and J is TRBJ2-7, with D maybe TRBD1 (6 bases). Germline lookup yields CDR1 DFQATT and CDR2 SNEGSKA (reference sequence). This CDR3 comprises 14 residues. V was cut by 3 bases and J by 0 bases, with 12 bases left in between. CDR3 amino acids: CSASARGFSYEQYF. DNA of the CDR3: TGCAGTGCTAGCGCCAGGGGTTTCTCCTACGAGCAGTACTTC.

This clonotype came up a few times. The genes are TRBV7-2 and TRBJ1-1; TRBD1 is a possible D gene (6 bases). This CDR3 spans 17 amino acids. V lost 4 bases, J lost 3 bases, and 21 bases lay in between. Germline CDR1 SGHTA, CDR2 FQGNSA. CDR3 coding DNA: TGTGCCAGCAGCTCTAGGCGGGGGGGCTTGAGGGACACTGAAGCTTTCTTT. It yields the protein CASSSRRGGLRDTEAFF.

A few counts support this clonotype. V usage is TRBV5-1 and J usage is TRBJ1-1, with TRBD1 as a possible D gene (5 bases). In germline, CDR1 is SGHRS, CDR2 YFSETQ. There are 13 residues in the CDR3. Trimming stripped 5 bases from V and 3 bases from J, with 11 bases between. In nucleotides, the CDR3 is TGCGCCAGCAGGGGACTCGCCCACACTGAAGCTTTCTTT. Its translation: CASRGLAHTEAFF.

The rearrangement joins TRBV2 to TRBJ1-6; no clear D gene. V was clipped by 7 bases and J by 2 bases, with 6 bases between them. CDR3 length: 13 residues. Germline-derived CDR1 and CDR2 are SNHLY and FYNNEI. Written as DNA, the CDR3 is TGTGCCAGCAAGAGTACCTATAATTCACCCCTCCACTTT. It specifies CASKSTYNSPLHF.